One and the same sample provided the 32 T cell receptor beta chains below, sequenced in a study of T cell responses to AZD1222 COVID-19 vaccine. The repertoire was sequenced with immunoSEQ multiplex PCR; TCRdb's copy has only in-frame clones and lacks some. Counted here are about 120,000 clones, around 89% occurring once; the ten biggest clones make up 3.5%. Specimen: peripheral blood, collected 28 days after the second AZD1222 dose. Receptors originate from an adult who received the AZD1222 COVID-19 vaccine.

J is TRBJ2-6 and V is TRBV13; TRBD2 matches at 9 bases. After removal of 3 bases from V and 4 bases from J, the junction contained 7 bases not matched to a gene. CDR3 length: 17 residues. CDR1 is PRHDT, CDR2 FYEKMQ, per germline (reference sequence). The CDR3 DNA sequence: TGTGCCAGCAGCTTCGCGGGGGGGCCTTCCGGGGCCAACGTCCTGACTTTC. It codes for CASSFAGGPSGANVLTF.

The rearrangement uses TRBV28 and TRBJ2-1, with 11 positions matching TRBD2. J gave up 0 bases and V 4 bases, and 11 bases lay outside the gene matches. The CDR3 is made up of 19 amino acids. The germline V gene encodes CDR1 MDHEN and CDR2 SYDVKM. CDR3 nucleotide sequence: TGTGCCAGCAGTTCTTGGGGACTAGCGGTCAGGAGCTCCTACAATGAGCAGTTCTTC. Protein sequence: CASSSWGLAVRSSYNEQFF.

The table lists this clone with a few counts. The chain links TRBV7-2 to TRBJ1-2; 9 nucleotides line up with TRBD1. This CDR3 spans 15 amino acids. The V gene's germline CDR1 is SGHTA and CDR2 FQGNSA. J was trimmed by 2 bases and V by 4 bases; bases with no gene match: 5. CDR3 protein: CASSSSGQGNYGYTF. In nucleotides, the CDR3 is TGTGCCAGCAGCTCATCCGGACAGGGGAACTATGGCTACACCTTC.

The chain couples TRBV2 to TRBJ1-2, with D maybe TRBD1 (6 bases). This CDR3 region has 15 residues. Per the germline V gene, CDR1 is SNHLY and CDR2 is FYNNEI. V lost 3 bases to trimming and J lost 8 bases, with 19 bases between them. This CDR3 is CASSDSDRQTGGYTF. In DNA form, the CDR3 reads TGTGCCAGCAGTGATTCGGACAGACAAACGGGGGGCTACACCTTC.

This clone has only a few counts. V and J are TRBV28 and TRBJ1-5, with 7 positions matching TRBD1. Per the germline V gene, CDR1 is MDHEN and CDR2 is SYDVKM. CDR3 length: 13 amino acids. V dropped 7 bases and J dropped 4; count of bases not matched to a gene: 4. For the CDR3, the DNA is TGTGCCAGCATCCGGGACAGAAATCAGCCCCAGCATTTT. It is translated as CASIRDRNQPQHF.

The CDR3 protein is CAWSLQGARRREEQYF. CDR3 DNA: TGTGCCTGGAGTCTACAGGGGGCGCGGAGGAGGGAGGAGCAGTACTTC. The chain has TRBV30 and TRBJ2-7; 9 positions match TRBD1. The germline gives CDR1 GTSNPN, CDR2 SVGIG (reference sequence). The CDR3 runs 16 residues. Unmatched junction bases numbered 15, after V lost 2 bases and J lost 7 bases.

The chain is built from TRBV19 and TRBJ1-1; D ambiguous. This CDR3 region has 13 residues. The germline gives CDR1 LNHDA, CDR2 SQIVND (reference sequence). V lost 3 bases and J 3 bases, leaving 8 bases between the germline ends. CDR3 protein: CASSIIRDTEAFF. The CDR3 DNA follows: TGTGCCAGTAGTATTATTCGGGACACTGAAGCTTTCTTT.

This clone was seen a single time. This rearrangement joins TRBV15 to TRBJ2-5; D is undetermined. The ends were cut back, 0 bases at V and 4 bases at J, with 6 bases in the middle. CDR3 length equals 13 residues. CDR1 and CDR2 from the germline V gene are LNHNV and YYDKDF (reference sequence). CDR3 region: CATSRDKGETQYF. In DNA, the CDR3 is TGTGCCACCAGCAGAGATAAGGGAGAGACCCAGTACTTC.

The rearrangement joins TRBV18 to TRBJ1-2; weak D call: TRBD1 (6 bases). Germline CDR1 reads KGHSH; CDR2 reads LQKENI. This CDR3 comprises 14 residues. The germline V and J ends were trimmed by 6 bases and 0 bases, with 11 bases remaining between them. The CDR3 here is CASSQGQSNYGYTF. CDR3 nucleotides: TGTGCCAGCTCCCAAGGACAGTCTAACTATGGCTACACCTTC.

The chain joins TRBV7-9 to TRBJ1-6; D unclear. The germline gives CDR1 SEHNR, CDR2 FQNEAQ (reference sequence). V lost 4 bases and J lost 8, with 9 bases in between. The CDR3 covers 13 residues. The CDR3: CASSYWADSPLHF. The CDR3 nucleotides read TGTGCCAGCAGCTATTGGGCGGATTCACCCCTCCACTTT.

The J gene is TRBJ1-4, the V gene TRBV7-9; TRBD1 matches 8 bases. The CDR3 spans 15 residues. CDR1 SEHNR and CDR2 FQNEAQ come from the germline V gene (reference sequence). J lost 7 bases, V lost 5 bases, and 9 bases had no gene match. The CDR3 sequence is CASSPKDRVLEKLFF. The CDR3 DNA is TGTGCCAGCAGCCCCAAGGACAGGGTGCTTGAAAAACTGTTTTTT.

This rearrangement joins TRBV5-1 to TRBJ2-1, with D perhaps TRBD1 (6 bases). Germline CDR1 reads SGHRS; CDR2 reads YFSETQ. The CDR3 is made up of 13 amino acids. Trimming cost V 4 bases and J 4 bases, with 9 bases left between them. The CDR3 protein is CASSQGQYNEQFF. The CDR3 DNA follows: TGCGCCAGCAGCCAAGGACAGTACAATGAGCAGTTCTTC. Looking up the rest from reference TRBV5-1 and TRBJ2-1 gives the full variable domain: KAGVTQTPRYLIKTRGQQVTLSCSPISGHRSVSWYQQTPGQGLQFLFEYFSETQRNKGNFPGRFSGRQFSNSRSEMNVSTLELGDSALYLCASSQGQYNEQFFGPGTRLTVL.

V is TRBV12-1 and J is TRBJ1-5; the D call in the table, TRBD1, was not verified against the DNA. TRBV12-1 is classified as a pseudogene. The CDR3 length is 15 residues. The CDR3 DNA follows: TGTGCCAGCAGCTTTCTCCCGGCAGGGAATCAGCCCCAGCATTTT. As protein: CASSFLPAGNQPQHF.

This chain links TRBV7-3 with TRBJ2-7; perhaps TRBD1 as D (6 bases). The V end was cut by 5 bases, the J end by 4 bases, with 12 bases between. The CDR3 totals 13 residues. Germline V lookup: CDR1 SGHTA, CDR2 FQGTGA. In DNA form, the CDR3 reads TGTGCCAGCAGCATCACAGGGCGATACGAGCAGTACTTC. Its protein product is CASSITGRYEQYF.

The chain recombines TRBV7-9 with TRBJ1-2; no clear D. This CDR3 comprises 14 residues. V lost 3 bases and J 0 bases, leaving 8 bases between the germline ends. Germline CDR1 reads SEHNR; CDR2 reads FQNEAQ (reference sequence). The CDR3, as DNA: TGTGCCAGCAGCTTTAGTATGACTAACTATGGCTACACCTTC. Its protein is CASSFSMTNYGYTF.

This clone was counted once. The chain joins TRBV7-6 to TRBJ1-4; D possibly corresponds to TRBD1 (6 bases). The CDR3 totals 17 residues. The germline gives CDR1 SGHVS, CDR2 FNYEAQ. The V gene lost 3 bases and the J gene lost 5 bases, with 19 bases spanning the gap. CDR3 DNA: TGTGCCAGCAGCTTGGGAGGGCCAACAGGGAAGAATGAAAAACTGTTTTTT. This codes for CASSLGGPTGKNEKLFF.

In this sample, this clone turned up once. This CDR3 is CASSLSVDRTYGYTF. The DNA of the CDR3 is TGTGCCAGCAGTTTATCGGTGGACAGGACCTATGGCTACACCTTC. The genes are TRBV27 and TRBJ1-2; 7 nucleotides agree with TRBD1. Germline CDR1 and CDR2: MNHEY and SMNVEV (reference sequence). The J segment lost 4 bases and the V segment lost 0 bases, leaving 5 bases of the junction unmatched. The CDR3 covers 15 residues.

The V call is TRBV6-4, the J call TRBJ2-1; D is possibly TRBD2 (5 bases). Looked up from germline, CDR1 is MRHNA and CDR2 is SNTAGT. Trimming removed 2 bases from V and 7 bases from J, with 12 bases in between. The length of the CDR3 is 14 residues. In DNA form, the CDR3 reads TGTGCCAGCAGTGACCTAGTGACGGGAAATGAGCAGTTCTTC. Encoded protein: CASSDLVTGNEQFF.

The rearrangement links TRBV27 to TRBJ1-5, with D possibly TRBD1 on 5 matching bases. V was cut by 1 base and J by 6 bases, with 10 bases left in between. The CDR3 contains 14 residues. Germline V CDR1 and CDR2: MNHEY, SMNVEV (reference sequence). This CDR3 reads CASSLFGGTQPQHF. The CDR3, as DNA: TGTGCCAGCAGTTTATTCGGAGGGACTCAGCCCCAGCATTTT.

This clone showed up just a few times. The same CDR3 can be traced to other DNA sequences in this sample. CDR3 DNA sequence: TGTGCCAGCAGCTTGGGAGGACGCACAGATACGCAGTATTTT. Residues: CASSLGGRTDTQYF. This chain joins TRBV11-3 and TRBJ2-3; perhaps TRBD2 as D (6 bases). Germline CDR1 SGHNT, CDR2 YENEEA. V was shortened by 3 bases and J by 1 base, with 8 bases between the two germline ends. The CDR3 spans 14 residues. The full variable domain, in which reference TRBV11-3 and TRBJ2-3 provide the parts outside the CDR3, is EAGVVQSPRYKIIEKKQPVAFWCNPISGHNTLYWYLQNLGQGPELLIRYENEEAVDDSQLPKDRFSAERLKGVDSTLKIQPAELGDSAVYLCASSLGGRTDTQYFGPGTRLTVL.

The chain combines TRBV28 with TRBJ2-7; D is possibly TRBD1 or TRBD2 (5 bases each). Germline-derived CDR1 and CDR2 are MDHEN and SYDVKM. CDR3 length: 12 amino acids. The CDR3 coding sequence is TGTGCAACTAGTGGGACCCCCTACGAGCAGTACTTC. This gives the protein CATSGTPYEQYF.

The chain joins TRBV27 to TRBJ2-1, with 11 bases identical to TRBD2. Germline lookup yields CDR1 MNHEY and CDR2 SMNVEV (reference sequence). Trimming cost V 3 bases and J 2 bases; bases outside gene matches: 18. The CDR3 has 21 amino acids. CDR3 in amino acids: CASSLGAAASGRPGPYNEQFF. The CDR3 coding sequence is TGTGCCAGCAGTTTGGGTGCGGCGGCTAGCGGGAGGCCCGGGCCCTACAATGAGCAGTTCTTC.

The rearrangement links TRBV30 to TRBJ2-3; the D call may be TRBD1 or TRBD2 (5 bases each). The V gene lost 0 bases and the J gene lost 2 bases, with 9 bases spanning the gap. The CDR3 contains 14 residues. Germline CDR1 GTSNPN, CDR2 SVGIG (reference sequence). In DNA form, the CDR3 reads TGTGCCTGGAGTGTCGGGGCCCCCACAGATACGCAGTATTTT. This codes for CAWSVGAPTDTQYF. The full variable domain, with the rest looked up from reference TRBV30 and TRBJ2-3, is SQTIHQWPATLVQPVGSPLSLECTVEGTSNPNLYWYRQAAGRGLQLLFYSVGIGQISSEVPQNLSASRPQDRQFILSSKKLLLSDSGFYLCAWSVGAPTDTQYFGPGTRLTVL.

The chain recombines TRBV4-2 with TRBJ2-7, with 10 positions matching TRBD1. The V and J ends lost 0 bases and 5 bases, in that order; junction bases with no gene match: 7. CDR3 length: 16 amino acids. Germline assignment: CDR1 LGHNA and CDR2 YNFKEQ. CDR3 residues: CASSQDNRQGAHEQYF. The DNA for the CDR3 is TGTGCCAGCAGCCAAGATAACCGACAGGGGGCCCACGAGCAGTACTTC.

Only a few counts were recorded for this clone. The J gene is TRBJ1-2, the V gene TRBV13; D possibly corresponds to TRBD1 (6 bases). Trimming shortened V by 5 bases and J by 2 bases, and 15 bases separated the two germline ends. Germline V gives CDR1 PRHDT, CDR2 FYEKMQ (reference sequence). The CDR3 is 15 amino acids. The CDR3 region has the DNA TGTGCCAGCAGCACCACAGGGCCCTCCAACTATGGCTACACCTTC. Translated: CASSTTGPSNYGYTF.

This chain connects TRBV19 to TRBJ1-2; 7 positions match TRBD1. The junction had 6 bases not matched to a gene; V was cut back by 8 bases and J by 0 bases. CDR3 size: 14 residues. Per germline, CDR1 LNHDA and CDR2 SQIVND (reference sequence). CDR3 DNA: TGTGCCAGTTACCGGACAGGCGCTAACTATGGCTACACCTTC. Protein sequence: CASYRTGANYGYTF.

CDR3 DNA sequence: TGTGCCAGCAGCCCGGGACTAGCGGGAGGTCAGGAGACCCAGTACTTC. Its protein is CASSPGLAGGQETQYF. V is TRBV11-3 and J is TRBJ2-5; 15 nucleotides align to TRBD2. V dropped 5 bases and J dropped 5; count of bases not matched to a gene: 6. Germline CDR1 reads SGHNT; CDR2 reads YENEEA. The CDR3 has 16 amino acids.

The rearrangement joins TRBV5-1 to TRBJ1-2; the match to TRBD1 covers 7 bases. Germline V gene sequence: CDR1 SGHRS, CDR2 YFSETQ. J lost 7 bases, V lost 4 bases, and 7 bases had no gene match. The length of the CDR3 is 13 residues. For the CDR3, the DNA is TGCGCCAGCAGCACCGGACAGGAGAGTGGCTACACCTTC. Residues: CASSTGQESGYTF.

V is TRBV19 and J is TRBJ2-2; 7 nucleotides match TRBD2. The germline V gene has CDR1 LNHDA and CDR2 SQIVND (reference sequence). The length of the CDR3 is 14 residues. The J segment lost 7 bases and the V segment lost 7 bases, leaving 9 bases of the junction unmatched. The CDR3 sequence: CASKALERDGELFF. In DNA form, the CDR3 reads TGTGCCAGTAAAGCCCTCGAGCGGGACGGGGAGCTGTTTTTT.

The chain links TRBV27 to TRBJ1-4, with D possibly matching TRBD1 (5 bases). The germline V gene encodes CDR1 MNHEY and CDR2 SMNVEV (reference sequence). The CDR3 contains 15 residues. With 6 bases removed from V and 5 bases from J, the gap between germline ends came to 16 bases. The CDR3 coding sequence is TGTGCCAGCAGCCCCGATTTGGAGGGGAATGAAAAACTGTTTTTT. Translating it yields CASSPDLEGNEKLFF.

V is TRBV28 and J is TRBJ1-4; unclear D gene. CDR3 size: 11 residues. Trimming pared 6 bases from V and 8 bases from J, leaving 7 bases between. The germline CDR1 and CDR2 sequences are MDHEN and SYDVKM. The CDR3 region has the DNA TGTGCCAGCAGAGAGACCGAAAAACTGTTTTTT. This codes for CASRETEKLFF.

The J gene is TRBJ2-2, the V gene TRBV29-1, with TRBD2 matching over 7 bases. Germline assignment: CDR1 SQVTM and CDR2 ANQGSEA. The CDR3 sequence is 15 residues long. V lost 0 bases to trimming and J lost 3 bases; unmatched junction nucleotides: 4. CDR3 sequence (DNA): TGCAGCGTTGAAGATCAACGGGGGGACACCGGGGAGCTGTTTTTT. Its translation is CSVEDQRGDTGELFF.